Below, 5 T cell receptor beta chains from the same sample are listed, as sequenced in a study of T cells in Graves' hyperthyroidism and ophthalmopathy. Amplification targeted TCR beta CDR3 regions from RNA transcripts. HTBI primers were used for first-round RT-PCR of the TCR CDR3. From the multiplex PCR reads, TCRdb called clonotypes with MiXCR, one entry per CDR3 protein. The sample consists of a few hundred thousand distinct CDR3 sequences, around a quarter of them appearing once. Sequencing was carried out using blood. These receptors all stem from a man aged 45-60 years with Graves' hyperthyroidism.

This clonotype was detected a few times. CDR3 in DNA: TGTGCCAGCAGACACACCGGGGAGCTGTTTTTT. Its translation is CASRHTGELFF. V usage is TRBV3-1 and J usage is TRBJ2-2, with D uncertain. Germline CDR1 and CDR2: LGHDT and YNNKEL (reference sequence). CDR3 size: 11 residues. Deletions cut 6 bases from V and 3 bases from J, with 2 bases between.

This clonotype was counted ten times or more. CDR3 sequence: CASSETETASYNEQFF. In DNA, the CDR3 is TGTGCCAGCAGTGAAACTGAAACGGCCTCCTACAATGAGCAGTTCTTC. The chain combines TRBV2 with TRBJ2-1; D remains unclear. From germline, CDR1 is SNHLY and CDR2 FYNNEI. V lost 2 bases and J lost 0, with 11 bases in between. This CDR3 comprises 16 residues.

This clonotype was observed a few times. The genes are TRBV19 and TRBJ2-3, with 9 bases fitting TRBD2. Germline V CDR1 and CDR2: LNHDA, SQIVND (reference sequence). V gave up 5 bases and J gave up 0 bases; unmatched junction bases: 6. This CDR3 is built from 16 residues. CDR3 protein: CASSLRLAVSTDTQYF. The CDR3 nucleotides read TGTGCCAGTAGTCTTCGACTAGCGGTTAGCACAGATACGCAGTATTTT.

The chain is built from TRBV29-1 and TRBJ2-1; perhaps D is TRBD1 or TRBD2 (5 bases each). Trimming pared 3 bases from V and 4 bases from J, leaving 13 bases between. The length of the CDR3 is 14 residues. Germline-derived CDR1 and CDR2 are SQVTM and ANQGSEA. The CDR3 reads CSVDQGRGYNEQFF. CDR3 bases: TGCAGCGTTGATCAGGGTCGGGGATACAATGAGCAGTTCTTC.

The chain uses TRBV5-4 and TRBJ2-5; 10 nucleotides line up with TRBD2. In germline, CDR1 is SGHNT, CDR2 YYREEE (reference sequence). This CDR3 is built from 16 residues. With 4 bases clipped from V and 7 bases from J, the junction kept 13 bases outside the gene matches. The DNA for the CDR3 is TGTGCCAGCAGCCCCGAGGCTAGCGGGAGTTCGGTGACCCAGTACTTC. Its protein is CASSPEASGSSVTQYF.